The 23 T cell receptor beta chains below were found in one sample sequenced in a study of blood T cells in healthy people across ages. Primed by a sample-barcoded 5' primer and a J-beta primer mix, a second PCR proceeded for roughly 6 to 12 cycles. TCRdb used MiXCR to reprocess the 5' RACE reads, holding one entry per CDR3 protein. The top ten clones hold 13% of a sample with about 670,000 distinct CDR3 sequences, around 50% of them seen once. Specimen: blood. Every receptor here comes from a woman older than 75 in good health.

V and J are TRBV4-2 and TRBJ2-4; a weak D match, TRBD1 (7 bases). The end of the DNA is better explained by TRBJ2-7, so the J call may be wrong. The germline V gene encodes CDR1 LGHNA and CDR2 YNFKEQ. The CDR3 has 15 residues. CDR3 in DNA: TGTGCCAGCAGCCAAGGGTCCAGGGGGGCCTACGAGCAGTACTTC. Protein product: CASSQGSRGAYEQYF.

In this sample, this clonotype turned up many times. V and J are TRBV28 and TRBJ2-1; 7 positions match TRBD1. The CDR3 extends over 15 amino acids. The trim removed 4 bases at V and 2 bases at J, leaving 5 bases unmatched. Germline V gives CDR1 MDHEN, CDR2 SYDVKM. CDR3 nucleotide sequence: TGTGCCAGCAGTTGGCCAGGGGGTGCCTACAATGAGCAGTTCTTC. Its translation is CASSWPGGAYNEQFF.

The V gene is TRBV2, the J gene TRBJ2-2; D is possibly TRBD1 (6 bases). Germline V CDR1 and CDR2: SNHLY, FYNNEI. V lost 6 bases to trimming and J lost 4 bases, with 12 bases between them. The CDR3 totals 14 residues. The CDR3 DNA reads TGTGCCAGCAGCCGGACAGTCACCACCGGGGAGCTGTTTTTT. It is translated as CASSRTVTTGELFF.

This clonotype was detected only once. The rearrangement links TRBV6-2 or TRBV6-3 to TRBJ2-5, with 12 nucleotides matching TRBD2. The CDR3 has 13 amino acids. Trimming took 9 bases from V and 4 from J; bases not matched to a gene: 3. Germline lookup yields CDR1 MNHEY and CDR2 SVGEGT. CDR3 sequence reads: CASAGLAGETQYF. CDR3 nucleotides: TGTGCCAGTGCGGGACTAGCGGGAGAGACCCAGTACTTC.

In its sample, this clonotype was seen many times. The chain links TRBV18 to TRBJ2-5; 9 positions agree with TRBD2. V was pared by 3 bases and J by 1 base, with 6 bases of the junction left unmatched. This CDR3 contains 16 residues. CDR1 is KGHSH and CDR2 is LQKENI in the germline V gene. The CDR3: CASSPSAGGFQETQYF. In nucleotides, the CDR3 is TGTGCCAGCTCACCGTCAGCGGGGGGATTCCAAGAGACCCAGTACTTC.

This clonotype appeared many times. The chain has TRBV5-1 and TRBJ2-3, with 10 positions matching TRBD2. V lost 4 bases to trimming and J lost 3 bases; unmatched junction nucleotides: 5. Germline V gives CDR1 SGHRS, CDR2 YFSETQ. The CDR3 runs to 15 residues. The CDR3 protein is CASSPTSGITDTQYF. The CDR3 DNA follows: TGCGCCAGCAGCCCCACTAGCGGGATAACAGATACGCAGTATTTT.

Note on this clonotype: This could be a read error, since a much larger clone is one nucleotide away. The chain links TRBV3-1 to TRBJ1-1, with D uncertain. Germline lookup yields CDR1 LGHDT and CDR2 YNNKEL (reference sequence). The CDR3 length is 12 residues. The chain's CDR3 is CASSQLNTEAIF. In DNA form, the CDR3 reads TGTGCCAGCAGCCAATTGAACACTGAAGCTATCTTT.

The V call is TRBV20-1, the J call TRBJ2-5; D call uncertain. Germline CDR1 reads DFQATT; CDR2 reads SNEGSKA (reference sequence). The CDR3 runs 13 residues. Trimming took off 4 bases at V and 2 bases at J, with 11 bases between the two ends. DNA for the CDR3: TGCAGTGCTACTCGAGAGCCACAAGAGACCCAGTACTTC. Protein product: CSATREPQETQYF.

This clonotype has more than one count but fewer than ten. The J gene is TRBJ2-3, the V gene TRBV20-1, with 12 bases lining up with TRBD2. CDR1 and CDR2 from the germline V gene are DFQATT and SNEGSKA (reference sequence). V lost 6 bases and J lost 6; bases outside the gene matches: 13. This CDR3 region has 16 residues. This chain's CDR3 is CSATGSTSGGRDTQYF. The DNA of the CDR3 is TGCAGTGCCACGGGATCGACTAGCGGGGGAAGGGATACGCAGTATTTT.

This chain joins TRBV5-1 and TRBJ2-6; D is unclear. CDR1 is SGHRS and CDR2 is YFSETQ in the germline V gene. This CDR3 has 14 amino acids. V was shortened by 0 bases and J by 9 bases, with 10 bases between the two germline ends. The chain's CDR3 is CASSLDSSFNVLTF. As DNA, the CDR3 is TGCGCCAGCAGCTTGGACAGCTCTTTCAACGTCCTGACTTTC.

CDR3 sequence (DNA): TGTGCCACCAGTGATGGGGTGAACTATGGCTACACCTTC. This sequence encodes CATSDGVNYGYTF. J is TRBJ1-2 and V is TRBV24-1; D is unresolved. Germline CDR1 and CDR2: KGHDR and SFDVKD. The CDR3 sequence is 13 residues long. Trimming left V 3 bases short and J 2 bases short, with 6 bases between.

This clonotype has only a few counts. This sequence joins TRBV6-2 or TRBV6-3 and TRBJ2-1, with a tentative D call TRBD1 (5 bases). V was shortened by 2 bases and J by 12 bases, with 14 bases between the two germline ends. Looked up from germline, CDR1 is MNHEY and CDR2 is SVGEGT. The CDR3 has 13 amino acids. The CDR3 is CASSYGAYWGQFF. DNA for the CDR3: TGTGCCAGCAGTTACGGGGCGTATTGGGGGCAGTTCTTC.

In its sample, this clonotype was seen a few times. This chain uses TRBV2 with TRBJ2-4; D perhaps matches TRBD2 (6 bases). This CDR3 has 18 amino acids. The V gene lost 4 bases and the J gene lost 9 bases, with 28 bases spanning the gap. The germline V gene has CDR1 SNHLY and CDR2 FYNNEI. In DNA form, the CDR3 reads TGTGCCAGCAGTGCTGTATCGGGCGCGGGACCATGGGGAGGCATTCAGTACTTC. It translates to CASSAVSGAGPWGGIQYF.

CDR3 coding DNA: TGTGCCAGCAGCTCTGGGGAGGGACGAGAGACCCAGTACTTC. It yields the protein CASSSGEGRETQYF. The chain combines TRBV6-5 with TRBJ2-5; TRBD2 matches at 7 bases. The CDR3 covers 14 residues. Germline V CDR1 and CDR2: MNHEY, SVGAGI. The V and J ends lost 6 bases and 4 bases, in that order; junction bases with no gene match: 8.

This clonotype was seen at least ten times. The chain employs TRBV27 and TRBJ2-3, with TRBD1 identical over 7 bases. Looked up from germline, CDR1 is MNHEY and CDR2 is SMNVEV (reference sequence). The ends lost 6 bases at V and 0 bases at J; junction bases unmatched: 0. The CDR3 spans 13 residues. The CDR3 loop is CASRQGSTDTQYF. The CDR3 nucleotides read TGTGCCAGCAGACAGGGGAGCACAGATACGCAGTATTTT.

As for this clonotype: Given a much more abundant clone one base away, this may be a read error. The V gene is TRBV5-5, the J gene TRBJ2-1; 9 bases line up with TRBD2. The J call may be mistaken, given a closer DNA end match to TRBJ2-7. The germline V gene has CDR1 SGHKS and CDR2 YYEKEE (reference sequence). The CDR3 runs to 14 residues. CDR3 DNA sequence: TGTGCCAGCAGCGGGGTAGCGGGGGTGAATGAGCAGTACTTC. Its translation is CASSGVAGVNEQYF.

The DNA of the CDR3 is TGTGCCAGCAGCCACCCTGAGAGTTACGAGCAGTACTTC. Translation gives CASSHPESYEQYF. The chain joins TRBV3-1 to TRBJ2-7; D unresolved. The CDR3 is 13 residues long. Trimming pared 3 bases from V and 4 bases from J, leaving 10 bases between. The germline gives CDR1 LGHDT, CDR2 YNNKEL (reference sequence).

This chain joins TRBV7-2 and TRBJ2-3; D uncertain. The CDR3 is made up of 15 amino acids. V was cut by 5 bases and J by 0 bases, with 12 bases left in between. Germline CDR1 is SGHTA and CDR2 is FQGNSA. CDR3 in amino acids: CASSTIRPSTDTQYF. The DNA of the CDR3 is TGTGCCAGCAGCACCATCAGGCCTAGCACAGATACGCAGTATTTT.

This clonotype was seen just once. The J gene is TRBJ1-4, the V gene TRBV6-6; D possibly corresponds to TRBD1 (6 bases). The CDR3 is 13 amino acids. Trimming took off 3 bases at V and 16 bases at J, with 18 bases between the two ends. Germline V CDR1 and CDR2: MNHNY, SVGAGI (reference sequence). The CDR3 DNA follows: TGTGCCAGCAGTTATGGGGGGGCCGTTTCTCCGTTTTTT. This gives the protein CASSYGGAVSPFF.

The J gene is TRBJ1-1, the V gene TRBV7-9; D gene uncertain. CDR3 size: 14 residues. The ends were cut back, 2 bases at V and 0 bases at J, with 7 bases in the middle. CDR1 is SEHNR, CDR2 FQNEAQ, per germline (reference sequence). In nucleotides, the CDR3 is TGTGCCAGCAGCTTACAGGAGATGAACACTGAAGCTTTCTTT. It specifies CASSLQEMNTEAFF.

In its sample, this clonotype was seen many times. The chain employs TRBV6-1 and TRBJ2-1, with TRBD2 matching 14 bases. CDR3 length: 18 residues. Looked up from germline, CDR1 is MNHNS and CDR2 is SASEGT. V gave up 6 bases and J gave up 6 bases; unmatched junction bases: 13. CDR3: CASRARTSGGTYLNEQFF. CDR3 coding DNA: TGTGCCAGCAGGGCCAGGACTAGCGGGGGGACTTACCTCAATGAGCAGTTCTTC.

This chain uses TRBV5-1 with TRBJ2-1; D is ambiguous. The CDR3 sequence is 14 residues long. Per germline, CDR1 SGHRS and CDR2 YFSETQ. V was pared by 7 bases and J by 6 bases, with 17 bases between. CDR3 sequence (DNA): TGCGCCAGCGGAGCTATGACGTCCAGCAATGAGCAGTTCTTC. Its protein product is CASGAMTSSNEQFF.

This clonotype was observed many times. The chain links TRBV29-1 to TRBJ1-2, with 7 bases matching TRBD1. The CDR3 contains 13 residues. Trimming removed 7 bases from V and 8 bases from J; junction bases left unmatched: 13. Germline CDR1 SQVTM, CDR2 ANQGSEA. The CDR3 nucleotides are TGCAGCGCCGGGGACAGTTCTCTTTCCGGCTACACCTTC. Translated: CSAGDSSLSGYTF.